These 18 T cell receptor beta chains were all obtained from the same sample, sequenced in a study of CD8+ T cells in alopecia areata. The sequencing template was cDNA reverse transcribed from extracted RNA. Using immunoSEQ multiplex PCR, the repertoire was profiled, and TCRdb retains in-frame clones only, with some absent. The sample has around 110,000 clones; 50% to 75% are singletons. Treatment denoted: oral pan-JAK inhibitor, 5-10 mg twice daily. Sample: CD8+ T cells sorted from blood, taken at week 24, from a patient treated with tofacitinib. These receptors came from a human donor with alopecia areata.

This clone was picked up a small number of times. The V gene is TRBV28, the J gene TRBJ1-5; 10 positions match TRBD1. J was trimmed by 4 bases and V by 5 bases; bases with no gene match: 2. Germline V gene lookup returns CDR1 MDHEN and CDR2 SYDVKM. The CDR3 has 14 residues. CDR3 sequence reads: CASSGTGDNQPQHF. The CDR3, as DNA: TGTGCCAGCAGTGGGACAGGGGATAATCAGCCCCAGCATTTT.

The chain combines TRBV7-6 with TRBJ1-2; weak D call: TRBD1 (6 bases). V was cut by 5 bases and J by 7 bases, with 17 bases left in between. CDR3 length: 14 residues. Per the germline V gene, CDR1 is SGHVS and CDR2 is FNYEAQ. CDR3 sequence reads: CASSPLQGSGGYTF. In DNA, the CDR3 is TGTGCCAGCAGCCCGCTACAGGGCTCGGGTGGCTACACCTTC. Supplemented by reference TRBV7-6 and TRBJ1-2, the full variable domain reads GAGVSQSPRYKVTKRGQDVALRCDPISGHVSLYWYRQALGQGPEFLTYFNYEAQQDKSGLPNDRFSAERPEGSISTLTIQRTEQRDSAMYRCASSPLQGSGGYTFGSGTRLTVV.

This clone was detected a few times. The chain joins TRBV5-4 to TRBJ2-6; TRBD1 matches 9 bases. The trim removed 2 bases at V and 4 bases at J, leaving 1 base unmatched. This CDR3 spans 15 amino acids. Germline lookup yields CDR1 SGHNT and CDR2 YYREEE (reference sequence). CDR3 nucleotide sequence: TGTGCCAGCAGCTTACAGGGGGCCGGGGCCAACGTCCTGACTTTC. Protein: CASSLQGAGANVLTF.

This chain uses TRBV29-1 with TRBJ2-1, with D unclear. CDR1 and CDR2 from the germline V gene are SQVTM and ANQGSEA. V lost 5 bases to trimming and J lost 0 bases, with 11 bases between them. The CDR3 runs 14 residues. The chain's CDR3 is CSVPEYGSYNEQFF. In nucleotides, the CDR3 is TGCAGCGTTCCGGAGTACGGCTCCTACAATGAGCAGTTCTTC.

This clone has more than one count but fewer than ten. The chain joins TRBV5-1 to TRBJ1-4; D possibly corresponds to TRBD1 (6 bases). The CDR3 totals 14 residues. V lost 9 bases, J lost 12 bases, and 24 bases lay in between. Germline CDR1 SGHRS, CDR2 YFSETQ. The CDR3, as DNA: TGCGCCACCCGACTCGGTCCACAGGGAGTCGAACTGTTTTTT. This sequence encodes CATRLGPQGVELFF. Full variable domain (remainder filled in from reference TRBV5-1 and TRBJ1-4): KAGVTQTPRYLIKTRGQQVTLSCSPISGHRSVSWYQQTPGQGLQFLFEYFSETQRNKGNFPGRFSGRQFSNSRSEMNVSTLELGDSALYLCATRLGPQGVELFFGSGTQLSVL.

This clone was counted ten times or more. This sequence joins TRBV7-3 and TRBJ1-6, with TRBD1 matching 7 bases. CDR1 is SGHTA and CDR2 is FQGTGA in the germline V gene. V shed 5 bases and J 8 bases; nucleotides not matched to a gene: 3. The CDR3 is 13 residues long. The CDR3 DNA reads as TGTGCCAGCAGCGACACAGGGGATTCACCCCTCCACTTT. Amino acid sequence: CASSDTGDSPLHF.

The genes are TRBV4-2 and TRBJ1-6; TRBD1 agrees at 9 bases. With 0 bases clipped from V and 2 bases from J, the junction kept 8 bases outside the gene matches. Per germline, CDR1 LGHNA and CDR2 YNFKEQ. The CDR3 extends over 19 amino acids. The CDR3 region has the DNA TGTGCCAGCAGCCAAGACCCCCTCGGGGACAGGGCCTATAATTCACCCCTCCACTTT. This encodes CASSQDPLGDRAYNSPLHF.

The table lists this clone with a count of one. The chain is built from TRBV9 and TRBJ2-5; D remains unclear. The V end lost 0 bases, the J end lost 3 bases, and 9 bases lay between the germline ends. The CDR3 spans 14 residues. CDR1 SGDLS and CDR2 YYNGEE come from the germline V gene. The CDR3 loop is CASSVDGQEETQYF. The CDR3 DNA follows: TGTGCCAGCAGCGTAGATGGGCAGGAAGAGACCCAGTACTTC.

V usage is TRBV7-9 and J usage is TRBJ2-7, with D perhaps TRBD1 (5 bases). V was cut by 5 bases and J by 0 bases, with 17 bases left in between. The CDR3 sequence is 16 residues long. Germline CDR1 and CDR2: SEHNR and FQNEAQ (reference sequence). This CDR3 is CASSPAPGLGSYEQYF. The CDR3 region has the DNA TGTGCCAGCAGCCCAGCCCCAGGGTTAGGCTCCTACGAGCAGTACTTC.

There are a few counts of this clone. The chain uses TRBV15 and TRBJ2-7, with 11 bases fitting TRBD1. V was clipped by 5 bases and J by 3 bases; unmatched bases: 6. Germline CDR1 LNHNV, CDR2 YYDKDF (reference sequence). This CDR3 has 15 amino acids. CDR3 loop: CATSRSGTGGYEQYF. DNA of the CDR3: TGTGCCACCAGCCGATCTGGGACAGGGGGCTACGAGCAGTACTTC.

This clone appeared once. The chain links TRBV7-8 to TRBJ2-7; no reliable D call. Per germline, CDR1 SGHVS and CDR2 FQNEAQ. V was cut by 3 bases and J by 3 bases, with 12 bases left in between. CDR3 length: 14 amino acids. As DNA, the CDR3 is TGTGCCAGCAGCTTGGGGAACAGCTACTACGAGCAGTACTTC. Its protein is CASSLGNSYYEQYF.

The chain recombines TRBV9 with TRBJ2-5, with 7 nucleotides matching TRBD2. J gave up 5 bases and V 0 bases, and 7 bases lay outside the gene matches. CDR1 is SGDLS, CDR2 YYNGEE, per germline. This CDR3 has 15 residues. This chain's CDR3 is CASSVAGGLGETQYF. The CDR3 coding sequence is TGTGCCAGCAGCGTAGCGGGGGGTCTTGGGGAGACCCAGTACTTC.

The chain is built from TRBV23-1 and TRBJ1-2, with D maybe TRBD1 (5 bases). TRBV23-1 carries the ORF label, with uncertain function. V was cut by 8 bases and J by 5 bases, with 12 bases left in between. The CDR3 runs to 12 residues. This chain's CDR3 is CASPGTAYGYTF. In DNA form, the CDR3 reads TGCGCCAGCCCTGGGACCGCATATGGCTACACCTTC.

This clone has just a few counts. This chain links TRBV6-1 with TRBJ1-5; 7 positions agree with TRBD1. Looked up from germline, CDR1 is MNHNS and CDR2 is SASEGT. The CDR3 runs 16 residues. Trimming at V came to 1 base and at J to 2 bases, leaving 5 bases not matched to a gene. Here the CDR3 reads CASSEGEGAGNQPQHF. The CDR3 region has the DNA TGTGCCAGCAGTGAAGGGGAGGGGGCGGGCAATCAGCCCCAGCATTTT.

The chain combines TRBV4-1 with TRBJ1-5; D is ambiguous. The CDR3 spans 14 residues. V lost 5 bases to trimming and J lost 1 base, with 9 bases between them. Germline values: CDR1 MGHRA, CDR2 YSYEKL. CDR3 nucleotides: TGCGCCAGCAGCACCCCCCAGAGCAATCAGCCCCAGCATTTT. Translated: CASSTPQSNQPQHF.

V usage is TRBV9 and J usage is TRBJ1-1, with TRBD1 identical over 7 bases. This CDR3 region has 15 residues. Germline CDR1 SGDLS, CDR2 YYNGEE. V was pared by 3 bases and J by 5 bases, with 10 bases of the junction left unmatched. The DNA of the CDR3 is TGTGCCAGCAGCGAGTCAGGGGGGGAGAGGACTGAAGCTTTCTTT. Encoded protein: CASSESGGERTEAFF.

V is TRBV11-2 and J is TRBJ2-1; D possibly uses TRBD1 or TRBD2 (5 bases each). The CDR3 covers 15 residues. CDR1 and CDR2 from the germline V gene are SGHAT and FQNNGV. Trimming took off 3 bases at V and 8 bases at J, with 17 bases between the two ends. CDR3: CASSFSGAGSDEQFF. The CDR3 region has the DNA TGTGCCAGCAGCTTCTCCGGGGCAGGGTCGGATGAGCAGTTCTTC.

The chain joins TRBV6-6 to TRBJ2-1, with D unclear. CDR3 length: 14 residues. Per the germline V gene, CDR1 is MNHNY and CDR2 is SVGAGI (reference sequence). Trimming stripped 2 bases from V and 7 bases from J, with 12 bases between. In DNA form, the CDR3 reads TGTGCCAGCAGTTACCTCGGCAGGTTGAATGAGCAGTTCTTC. Its translation is CASSYLGRLNEQFF.